This T cell receptor beta chain was identified during a study of OX40 agonist ivuxolimab in advanced cancers. Study results and caveats: The study found that CD8+ T cells averaged more expanded clones than CD4+.

On this clone: What it binds is not known.

Data came from immunoSEQ multiplex PCR; TCRdb stores just in-frame clones and leaves some out. The data show about 24,000 clones, roughly 80% seen once. From germline, CDR1 is LNHDA and CDR2 SQIVND (reference sequence). The CDR3 has 12 residues. Trimming cost V 4 bases and J 7 bases, with 10 bases left between them. The sequencing used CD4+ or CD8+ T cells sorted from blood, collected in a trial of the OX40 agonist ivuxolimab. The clonotype was recovered from an adult with an advanced solid tumor such as melanoma, head and neck, liver or kidney cancer. V gene TRBV19 combines with J gene TRBJ1-2, with D tentatively TRBD1 (6 bases). DNA for the CDR3: TGTGCCAGTAGTAGGGGGGCCACTGGCTACACCTTC. This sequence encodes CASSRGATGYTF.